Each of the 14 T cell receptor beta chains below was sequenced from the same sample in a study of control samples from healthy donors and cancer patients. Sequencing used immunoSEQ multiplex PCR; TCRdb keeps in-frame clones, though not all of them. The sample has 150,000 to 200,000 clones; about 91% are singletons. Sequences were obtained from blood. The receptors shown here come from a woman aged 40 to 50 in good health.

The chain couples TRBV10-1 to TRBJ1-1, with no clear D. The ends were cut back, 6 bases at V and 1 base at J, with 9 bases in the middle. The CDR3 is 13 amino acids. Germline lookup yields CDR1 WNHNN and CDR2 SYGVQD (reference sequence). The CDR3 sequence is CASRAQTNTEAFF. The CDR3 coding sequence is TGCGCCAGCAGGGCGCAAACGAACACTGAAGCTTTCTTT.

This clone has a single count. V gene TRBV5-1 combines with J gene TRBJ2-2, with 14 bases lining up with TRBD2. V shed 4 bases, J shed 6 bases, and the junction held 5 bases outside the gene matches. Germline CDR1 SGHRS, CDR2 YFSETQ. The CDR3 is 16 residues long. CDR3 loop: CASSPGLAGDPGELFF. The CDR3 DNA reads as TGCGCCAGCAGCCCGGGACTAGCGGGGGACCCCGGGGAGCTGTTTTTT. The whole variable domain, filled in from reference TRBV5-1 and TRBJ2-2, reads KAGVTQTPRYLIKTRGQQVTLSCSPISGHRSVSWYQQTPGQGLQFLFEYFSETQRNKGNFPGRFSGRQFSNSRSEMNVSTLELGDSALYLCASSPGLAGDPGELFFGEGSRLTVL.

The chain employs TRBV2 and TRBJ2-1, with D maybe TRBD1 (5 bases). V shed 6 bases and J shed 2 bases, with 14 bases lying between them. Per germline, CDR1 SNHLY and CDR2 FYNNEI. The CDR3 is 15 residues long. The CDR3: CASSPQGWPYNEQFF. CDR3 coding DNA: TGTGCCAGCAGCCCCCAGGGATGGCCCTACAATGAGCAGTTCTTC.

The chain joins TRBV2 to TRBJ1-5; D is possibly TRBD1 (6 bases). The CDR3 is 16 residues long. V dropped 6 bases and J dropped 7 bases, with 22 bases sitting between them. The V gene's germline CDR1 is SNHLY and CDR2 FYNNEI. CDR3 sequence: CASSYQGPEMSQPQHF. CDR3 in DNA: TGTGCCAGCAGCTATCAGGGGCCGGAGATGAGCCAGCCCCAGCATTTT.

The V and J genes are TRBV5-6 and TRBJ2-7; perhaps TRBD1 as D (5 bases). This CDR3 is 14 amino acids long. In germline, CDR1 is SGHDT, CDR2 YYEEEE. Trimming removed 0 bases at V and 5 bases at J, with 12 bases between. The CDR3 sequence: CASSLALDIHEQYF. The CDR3, as DNA: TGTGCCAGCAGCTTGGCGTTGGACATCCACGAGCAGTACTTC.

This CDR3 is CASRQEVEQYF. The CDR3 DNA is TGTGCCAGCAGACAGGAGGTCGAGCAGTACTTC. V usage is TRBV12-3 or TRBV12-4 and J usage is TRBJ2-7; D possibly uses TRBD1 or TRBD2 (5 bases each). Trimming stripped 6 bases from V and 6 bases from J, with 9 bases between. There are 11 residues in the CDR3.

The genes are TRBV6-5 and TRBJ1-4, with 12 bases lining up with TRBD1. The CDR3 is 15 residues long. From germline, CDR1 is MNHEY and CDR2 SVGAGI. V lost 6 bases and J lost 8; bases outside the gene matches: 7. CDR3 in amino acids: CASREGTGGNEKLFF. CDR3 coding DNA: TGTGCCAGCAGGGAGGGGACAGGGGGCAACGAAAAACTGTTTTTT.

This chain connects TRBV4-2 to TRBJ2-5; possibly TRBD1 or TRBD2 for D (6 bases each). The CDR3 contains 17 residues. Germline lookup yields CDR1 LGHNA and CDR2 YNFKEQ. Trimming cost V 1 base and J 4 bases, with 19 bases left between them. CDR3 protein: CASSQGRQGQGGETQYF. The CDR3 DNA reads as TGTGCCAGCAGCCAAGGAAGGCAGGGGCAGGGAGGAGAGACCCAGTACTTC.

The chain links TRBV21-1 to TRBJ1-3. TRBV21-1 is designated a pseudogene. CDR3 size: 16 residues. CDR3 sequence reads: CASSKAAGGVGNTIYF. The DNA of the CDR3 is TGTGCCAGCAGCAAAGCGGCCGGGGGGGTCGGAAACACCATATATTTT.

The chain uses TRBV5-1 and TRBJ2-1; D is perhaps TRBD1 or TRBD2 (6 bases each). Germline V gene data show CDR1 as SGHRS and CDR2 as YFSETQ. V gave up 6 bases and J gave up 5 bases, with 12 bases separating them. This CDR3 has 13 amino acids. CDR3 protein: CASKAGEDNEQFF. Here the CDR3 DNA reads TGCGCCAGCAAGGCAGGGGAGGACAATGAGCAGTTCTTC.

The V call is TRBV5-5, the J call TRBJ1-1; 10 nucleotides match TRBD1. This CDR3 has 17 amino acids. CDR1 is SGHKS, CDR2 YYEKEE, per germline (reference sequence). Trimming removed 5 bases from V and 1 base from J; junction bases left unmatched: 11. DNA for the CDR3: TGTGCCAGCAGGTTCCGGGACAGGGGAATCGGGAACACTGAAGCTTTCTTT. This translates into CASRFRDRGIGNTEAFF. The entire variable domain, with the rest obtained from reference TRBV5-5 and TRBJ1-1, is as follows: DAGVTQSPTHLIKTRGQQVTLRCSPISGHKSVSWYQQVLGQGPQFIFQYYEKEERGRGNFPDRFSARQFPNYSSELNVNALLLGDSALYLCASRFRDRGIGNTEAFFGQGTRLTVV.

This chain joins TRBV5-4 and TRBJ2-7; maybe TRBD2 (5 bases). Trimming removed 4 bases at V and 4 bases at J, with 12 bases between. Germline values: CDR1 SGHNT, CDR2 YYREEE (reference sequence). This CDR3 is built from 13 residues. The CDR3 reads CASSREGLYEQYF. CDR3 bases: TGTGCCAGCAGCCGGGAAGGTTTATACGAGCAGTACTTC.

In its sample, this clone was seen once. The chain recombines TRBV7-9 with TRBJ1-1; D is ambiguous. CDR1 is SEHNR and CDR2 is FQNEAQ in the germline V gene (reference sequence). The V and J ends lost 4 bases and 10 bases respectively, with 16 bases between them. CDR3 length: 13 amino acids. The CDR3 sequence: CASSSEETWGAFF. The CDR3 DNA sequence: TGTGCCAGCAGCTCCGAGGAGACCTGGGGAGCTTTCTTT.

The chain couples TRBV6-2 or TRBV6-3 to TRBJ1-3, with unresolved D. The V gene lost 2 bases and the J gene lost 4 bases, with 9 bases spanning the gap. The CDR3 is 14 amino acids. Per the germline V gene, CDR1 is MNHEY and CDR2 is SVGEGT. The CDR3 DNA sequence: TGTGCCAGCAGTTACGTATCCCCAGGAAACACCATATATTTT. Protein sequence: CASSYVSPGNTIYF.